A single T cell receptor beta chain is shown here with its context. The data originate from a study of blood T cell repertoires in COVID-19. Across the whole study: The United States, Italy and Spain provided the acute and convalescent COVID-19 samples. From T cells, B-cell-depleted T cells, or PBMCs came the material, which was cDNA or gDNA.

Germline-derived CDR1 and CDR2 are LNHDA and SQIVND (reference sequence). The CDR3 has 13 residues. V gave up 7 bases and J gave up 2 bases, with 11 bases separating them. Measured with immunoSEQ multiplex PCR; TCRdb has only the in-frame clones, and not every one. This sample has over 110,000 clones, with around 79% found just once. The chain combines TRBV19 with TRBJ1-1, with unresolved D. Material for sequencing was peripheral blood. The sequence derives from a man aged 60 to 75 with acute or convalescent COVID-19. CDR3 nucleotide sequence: TGTGCCAGTAAAAGCGGACGTAACACTGAAGCTTTCTTT. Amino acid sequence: CASKSGRNTEAFF.